The clone carrying this T cell receptor beta chain was counted between two and nine times. The data stem from a study of cytomegalovirus exposure and HLA in healthy donors. Germline V CDR1 and CDR2: SEHNR, FQNEAQ (reference sequence). J was trimmed by 1 base and V by 4 bases; bases with no gene match: 2. The CDR3 is 14 residues long. PCR used 60 Vbeta primers and 13 Jbeta primers. Repertoires were generated with immunoSEQ multiplex PCR, while TCRdb's copy carries only in-frame clones and drops some. The repertoire holds some 44,000 clones, with roughly 87% as singletons. The sample taken for sequencing was PBMCs. The TCR was taken from a middle-aged woman in good health and CMV-seropositive. V is TRBV7-9 and J is TRBJ1-1; 8 bases match TRBD1. The CDR3 nucleotides are TGTGCCAGCAGCTCACAGGGGGGGAACACTGAAGCTTTCTTT. It codes for CASSSQGGNTEAFF.